A selection of T cell receptor beta chains follows, all from one sample in a study of CXCR3-negative and CXCR3-positive naive CD8 T cells. Each CDR3 protein gets one entry in TCRdb, which reprocessed the 5' RACE reads and gives no DNA. This table lists about 92,000 distinct CDR3 sequences. The sequencing sample was made of naive CXCR3- CD8+ T cells from blood. Every receptor here comes from a human donor in good health. Some clones in this sample may be carry-over from other donors' samples. CDR3s include the opening cysteine and the closing phenylalanine or tryptophan. Each record gives: J gene, V gene, CDR3 protein.

TRBJ2-7	TRBV14	CASSLGTTVYEQYF
TRBJ2-7	TRBV11-2	CASSFEPGACEQYF
TRBJ2-1	TRBV24-1	CATSDFPGTESYNEQFF
TRBJ2-3	TRBV5-4	CASSWGGGRPNTDTQYF
TRBJ1-2	TRBV7-2	CASSKGQSNYGYTF
TRBJ2-3	TRBV19	CASRDPKSTDTQYF
TRBJ2-5	TRBV11-3	CASSFSTQETQYF
TRBJ2-3	TRBV5-5	CASVEGVNTQYF
TRBJ2-5	TRBV29-1	CSVGGTSAYQETQYF
TRBJ2-7	TRBV5-1	CASSPLGSEQYF
TRBJ2-1	TRBV7-9	CASSRTNNEQFF
TRBJ2-2	TRBV5-1	CASSFATGELFF
TRBJ2-2	TRBV15	CATSRDRVYTGELFF
TRBJ2-3	TRBV12-3/TRBV12-4	CASNERALSTDTQYF
TRBJ2-1	TRBV25-1	CASSEQLAGGTGEQFF
TRBJ1-6	TRBV19	CASSIGLGVASPLHF
TRBJ1-2	TRBV7-9	CASSLRDYADGYTF
TRBJ2-1	TRBV29-1	CSVETQGEQFF
TRBJ2-3	TRBV13	CASSLERQITDTQYF
TRBJ1-1	TRBV7-9	CASSSAGGKDMNTEAFF
TRBJ2-3	TRBV29-1	CSAEGQSDTQYF
TRBJ1-1	TRBV21-1	CASSPRRTGGTEAFF
TRBJ2-1	TRBV14	CASSQKGSSGRVDEQFF
TRBJ2-3	TRBV4-1	CASSLGRTDTQYF
TRBJ2-7	TRBV7-8	CASSLYLVRGGAGYAEQYF
TRBJ2-7	TRBV29-1	CSVEGRDPPYEQYF
TRBJ2-3	TRBV5-6	CASSPGTSGSADTQYF
TRBJ1-4	TRBV10-1	CASSETVNEKLFF
TRBJ2-7	TRBV29-1	CSVRQGVYEQYF
TRBJ1-1	TRBV28	CASSLKWQGETEAFF
TRBJ2-7	TRBV7-2	CASSLVLPGYEQYF
TRBJ2-7	TRBV5-5	CASSPPEGFPHEQYF
TRBJ2-7	TRBV29-1	CSVLQGTSYEQYF
TRBJ2-3	TRBV6-5	CASSRGLAGGPSTDTQYF
TRBJ1-5	TRBV28	CASKGDMGYQPQHF
TRBJ2-6	TRBV3-1	CASSPRLAGVMGANVLTF
TRBJ2-1	TRBV29-1	CSVDKREWDEQFF
TRBJ1-2	TRBV7-9	CASSSPGGNYGYTF
TRBJ2-1	TRBV27	CASSSRTVPEQFF
TRBJ2-1	TRBV10-3	CAISERTSGRSNEQFF
TRBJ2-5	TRBV7-9	CASSSRQRERETQYF
TRBJ2-3	TRBV7-9	CASSLDSYTDTQYF
TRBJ2-7	TRBV4-2	CASTPTGQGPYEQYF
TRBJ2-5	TRBV6-5	CASSYGWSGETQYF
TRBJ2-3	TRBV2	CASSGWDTQYF
TRBJ1-3	TRBV15	CATSRAKEPGNTIYF
TRBJ2-7	TRBV4-3	CASSQGLPSGYEQYF
TRBJ1-3	TRBV6-5	CASSLESSGNTIYF
TRBJ2-1	TRBV12-3/TRBV12-4	CASSPSRLAGVRDEQFF
TRBJ1-2	TRBV4-1	CASSQSGTAEYGYTF
TRBJ1-1	TRBV6-5	CASSYGVLTEAFF
TRBJ2-3	TRBV29-1	CSVLLGYGLDTQYF
TRBJ2-5	TRBV11-2	CASSLDAREETQYF
TRBJ1-2	TRBV21-1	CASRQTWRAHDYGYTF
TRBJ2-7	TRBV28	CASSSPPASGLSYEQYF